This T cell receptor (beta chain) was recorded in a study of T cell responses to AZD1222 COVID-19 vaccine. Sequenced by immunoSEQ multiplex PCR; TCRdb stores in-frame clones only, minus some. The sample records about 110,000 clones, around nine tenths being singletons. Second-dose timings of about 4 or about 12 weeks were pooled. On this clone: Its antigen is not known.

Overall study results and limits: Spike-specific TCRs gained breadth and depth after people received two AZD1222 doses.

Germline V CDR1 and CDR2: MDHEN, SYDVKM. This CDR3 contains 12 residues. V was cut by 6 bases and J by 9 bases, with 14 bases left in between. The chain is built from TRBV28 and TRBJ1-2; perhaps TRBD1 as D (6 bases). This specimen was peripheral blood, taken 28 days after the second AZD1222 dose. This clonotype was obtained from an adult who received the AZD1222 COVID-19 vaccine. CDR3 in amino acids: CASSIQGASYTF. The CDR3 DNA follows: TGTGCCAGCAGCATACAGGGCGCCAGCTACACCTTC.